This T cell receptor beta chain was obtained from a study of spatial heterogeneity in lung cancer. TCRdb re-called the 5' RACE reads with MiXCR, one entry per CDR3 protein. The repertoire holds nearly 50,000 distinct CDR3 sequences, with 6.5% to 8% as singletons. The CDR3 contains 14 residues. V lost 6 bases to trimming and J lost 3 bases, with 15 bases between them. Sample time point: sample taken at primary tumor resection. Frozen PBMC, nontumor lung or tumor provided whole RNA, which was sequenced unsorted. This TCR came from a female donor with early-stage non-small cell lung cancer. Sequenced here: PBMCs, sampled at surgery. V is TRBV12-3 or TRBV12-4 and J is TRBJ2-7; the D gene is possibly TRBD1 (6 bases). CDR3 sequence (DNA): TGTGCCAGCAGACATACAGGGACCCTCTACGAGCAGTACTTC. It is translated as CASRHTGTLYEQYF.